This TCR beta chain was documented in a study of blood T cell repertoires in COVID-19. The V and J ends lost 6 bases and 3 bases, in that order; junction bases with no gene match: 10. The CDR3 is 15 residues long. The germline CDR1 and CDR2 sequences are MNHEY and SMNVEV (reference sequence). Libraries were prepared by immunoSEQ multiplex PCR; TCRdb keeps only in-frame clonotypes and omits some of them. Of around 160,000 clones listed, approximately 87% are singletons. Participants spanned ages 18 to 89 years and resided in 20 to 30 US areas. Participant-reported clinical history was the basis for cohort assignment.

The chain carries TRBV27 and TRBJ1-1; 7 bases align to TRBD1. The sequencing sample was made of PBMCs or T cells enriched from blood (not recorded which). The clonotype originates from a woman in her twenties or thirties with acute COVID-19. Written as DNA, the CDR3 is TGTGCCAGCAGCTCCACAGGGGCTGGGGACACTGAAGCTTTCTTT. Protein product: CASSSTGAGDTEAFF.